Below, 14 T cell receptor beta chains from the same sample are listed, as sequenced in a study of blood T cell repertoires in COVID-19. Here immunoSEQ multiplex PCR was the method, and the copy in TCRdb shows in-frame clones only, minus some. The sample includes fewer than 80,000 clones, more than 75% of them seen just once. Material: peripheral blood. Receptor source: a human donor in a cohort sampled during active COVID-19.

In its sample, this clone was seen once. The chain recombines TRBV6-5 with TRBJ2-3; 9 bases map to TRBD2. J was trimmed by 3 bases and V by 0 bases; bases with no gene match: 1. The CDR3 is 15 amino acids. The germline V gene has CDR1 MNHEY and CDR2 SVGAGI. CDR3 bases: TGTGCCAGCAGTTACTCTGCGGGGGGGACAGATACGCAGTATTTT. Amino acid sequence: CASSYSAGGTDTQYF.

There are a few counts of this clone. This chain connects TRBV23-1 to TRBJ2-2, with D tentatively TRBD1 (5 bases). TRBV23-1 is treated as an ORF (open reading frame) with a function not yet certain. This CDR3 region has 18 residues. V lost 2 bases to trimming and J lost 4 bases, with 20 bases between them. CDR3: CASSQGVERGAFTGELFF. CDR3 nucleotide sequence: TGCGCCAGCAGTCAAGGGGTGGAGCGTGGGGCGTTCACCGGGGAGCTGTTTTTT.

The chain couples TRBV6-5 to TRBJ1-2, with D tentatively TRBD1 (6 bases). Trimming pared 8 bases from V and 1 base from J, leaving 14 bases between. This CDR3 has 14 residues. Germline CDR1 reads MNHEY; CDR2 reads SVGAGI. The CDR3 sequence is CASRGGADNYGYTF. Written as DNA, the CDR3 is TGTGCCAGCCGCGGGGGGGCGGATAACTATGGCTACACCTTC.

The genes are TRBV5-1 and TRBJ1-2, with TRBD1 as a possible D gene (5 bases). The germline gives CDR1 SGHRS, CDR2 YFSETQ. V lost 0 bases and J 8 bases, leaving 17 bases between the germline ends. This CDR3 contains 15 residues. Here the CDR3 DNA reads TGCGCCAGCAGCTTGGGAAGCTTCGACAGCCGGGGCTACACCTTC. Protein sequence: CASSLGSFDSRGYTF. The variable domain in full, completed from reference TRBV5-1 and TRBJ1-2, reads KAGVTQTPRYLIKTRGQQVTLSCSPISGHRSVSWYQQTPGQGLQFLFEYFSETQRNKGNFPGRFSGRQFSNSRSEMNVSTLELGDSALYLCASSLGSFDSRGYTFGSGTRLTVV.

Concerning this clone itself: The sample has other DNA sequences that encode this CDR3 too. This rearrangement joins TRBV6-5 to TRBJ2-1; D perhaps matches TRBD2 (6 bases). The CDR3 runs 14 residues. V shed 6 bases and J shed 5 bases, with 14 bases lying between them. Looked up from germline, CDR1 is MNHEY and CDR2 is SVGAGI. CDR3 bases: TGTGCCAGCAGACGGCGGGGAGCGGACAATGAGCAGTTCTTC. Translated: CASRRRGADNEQFF.

This sequence joins TRBV3-1 (or the pseudogene TRBV3-2) and TRBJ2-2, with 8 bases that match TRBD2. J was trimmed by 7 bases and V by 0 bases; bases with no gene match: 10. This CDR3 has 17 residues. Germline V gene data show CDR1 as LGHDT and CDR2 as YNNKEL (reference sequence). The CDR3: CASSQDSRGGSNGELFF. CDR3 bases: TGTGCCAGCAGCCAAGATTCTCGGGGGGGAAGTAACGGGGAGCTGTTTTTT.

The chain employs TRBV19 and TRBJ2-3; a possible D gene is TRBD2 (5 bases). CDR1 LNHDA and CDR2 SQIVND come from the germline V gene (reference sequence). This CDR3 region has 15 residues. V lost 4 bases and J 3 bases, leaving 14 bases between the germline ends. The CDR3 DNA reads TGTGCCAGTAGTAGAAGGGTACGGGGTACAGATACGCAGTATTTT. This sequence encodes CASSRRVRGTDTQYF.

The rearrangement uses TRBV3-1 (or the pseudogene TRBV3-2) and TRBJ1-3; D unresolved. The CDR3 totals 14 residues. V dropped 4 bases and J dropped 3 bases, with 10 bases sitting between them. CDR1 is LGHDT and CDR2 is YNNKEL in the germline V gene (reference sequence). The CDR3 loop is CASSLGRDGNTIYF. CDR3 nucleotides: TGTGCCAGCAGCCTCGGGAGAGATGGAAACACCATATATTTT.

The chain employs TRBV7-9 and TRBJ1-5; TRBD1 matches at 7 bases. V shed 5 bases, J shed 1 base, and the junction held 2 bases outside the gene matches. The CDR3 runs 14 residues. Germline loops: CDR1 SEHNR, CDR2 FQNEAQ (reference sequence). CDR3 sequence reads: CASSRQGSNQPQHF. The CDR3 DNA follows: TGTGCCAGCAGCCGACAGGGCAGCAATCAGCCCCAGCATTTT.

The V call is TRBV5-1, the J call TRBJ2-3, with D perhaps TRBD2 (5 bases). Germline assignment: CDR1 SGHRS and CDR2 YFSETQ. This CDR3 region has 13 residues. V lost 0 bases and J lost 11, with 13 bases in between. The CDR3 coding sequence is TGCGCCAGCAGCTTGGGGAGACTATCTGAGCAGTATTTT. Encoded protein: CASSLGRLSEQYF.

This chain links TRBV5-1 with TRBJ1-2, with D tentatively TRBD1 (6 bases). V was pared by 0 bases and J by 0 bases, with 9 bases between. The CDR3 covers 15 residues. The V gene's germline CDR1 is SGHRS and CDR2 YFSETQ. The CDR3 sequence: CASSLGQATNYGYTF. Written as DNA, the CDR3 is TGCGCCAGCAGCTTGGGACAGGCTACTAACTATGGCTACACCTTC.

This clone has only one observation. V gene TRBV10-3 combines with J gene TRBJ2-1; D may be TRBD1 (7 bases). The V end lost 3 bases, the J end lost 4 bases, and 13 bases lay between the germline ends. The CDR3 length is 15 residues. Germline CDR1 ENHRY, CDR2 SYGVKD. This CDR3 is CAISDPGGHYNEQFF. CDR3 bases: TGTGCCATCAGTGACCCAGGGGGGCATTACAATGAGCAGTTCTTC.

V gene TRBV6-5 combines with J gene TRBJ2-5; TRBD2 is a possible D gene (5 bases). Trimming pared 6 bases from V and 5 bases from J, leaving 13 bases between. CDR3 length equals 13 residues. Germline V gene lookup returns CDR1 MNHEY and CDR2 SVGAGI. In DNA, the CDR3 is TGTGCCAGCAGAAAACTAGTGGATGAGACCCAGTACTTC. It encodes CASRKLVDETQYF.

This clone occurred once. The genes are TRBV20-1 and TRBJ1-1; D is undetermined. Trimming pared 3 bases from V and 8 bases from J, leaving 10 bases between. Germline V gene lookup returns CDR1 DFQATT and CDR2 SNEGSKA (reference sequence). This CDR3 comprises 11 residues. The CDR3 region is CSARAVAEAFF. The CDR3 DNA reads TGCAGTGCTAGGGCCGTCGCAGAAGCTTTCTTT.